This is a list of T cell receptor beta chains from one sample in a study of T-cell reconstitution after alpha-beta-depleted transplantation in children. Via MiXCR, TCRdb re-called the PCR reads, giving one row per CDR3 protein. The top ten clones hold less than 3% of a sample with about 72,000 distinct CDR3 sequences, 6% to 8.5% of them seen once. Here the sequenced sample was PBMCs from the stem cell graft donor, taken from the stem cell graft. The source of these receptors is a human donor who donated a stem cell graft to a child with acute lymphoblastic leukemia. CDR3s include the opening cysteine and the closing phenylalanine or tryptophan. Each record gives: V gene, CDR3 protein.

TRBV5-1	CASSLGFARTNNYGYTF
TRBV18	CASSPVQPPNYGYTF
TRBV3-1	CASSQEGLRSYEQYF
TRBV19	CASRTPYGYTF
TRBV29-1	CSVGHGRGLRATEAFF
TRBV20-1	CSAEPTTGGETQYF
TRBV15	CATSRYRERGPQYF
TRBV7-2	CASSLTYGRNIQYF
TRBV3-1	CASSQAGGREETQYF
TRBV4-1	CASSHLTGINYGYTF
TRBV7-3	CATGLAGGPGETQYF
TRBV7-2	CASSLSGSYEQYF
TRBV29-1	CSAGEQFF
TRBV18	CASSPYQETQYF
TRBV27	CASSLSGRGNGYTF
TRBV7-2	CASRRGQSLSDEQFF
TRBV12-3/TRBV12-4	CASSFSRSETQYF
TRBV7-2	CASSLAGGASREEQFF
TRBV6-1	CASNAPWGGPNEQFF
TRBV7-9	CASSFPLDRGTDTQYF
TRBV7-3	CASSLRRGSTDTQYF
TRBV4-2	CASSHSRDRGDEQYF
TRBV11-2	CASSLRQGSLSYEQYF
TRBV20-1	CSAMPTGRTDTQYF
TRBV4-3	CASSQDHGGFYNEQFF
TRBV6-5	CASSYSGGADYGYTF
TRBV20-1	CSILQGSYEQYF
TRBV20-1	CSVTGGSYEQYF
TRBV18	CASSPREGGRETQYF
TRBV7-2	CASSLVRAETQYF
TRBV3-1	CASKGGRNTGELFF
TRBV12-3/TRBV12-4	CASSSSGTQYF
TRBV7-8	CASSSILSDTQYF
TRBV7-9	CASSLWTGRETQYF
TRBV27	CASSSHVGFYEQYF
TRBV20-1	CSARRGMNSPLHF
TRBV9	CASSLSGGAYTGELFF
TRBV5-1	CASRMDLFTSGYTF
TRBV20-1	CSAANPRGPTNEKLFF
TRBV5-1	CASSAQLADYNEQFF
TRBV12-3/TRBV12-4	CASTRTGGNQPQHF
TRBV5-1	CASSPTTSAADTQYF